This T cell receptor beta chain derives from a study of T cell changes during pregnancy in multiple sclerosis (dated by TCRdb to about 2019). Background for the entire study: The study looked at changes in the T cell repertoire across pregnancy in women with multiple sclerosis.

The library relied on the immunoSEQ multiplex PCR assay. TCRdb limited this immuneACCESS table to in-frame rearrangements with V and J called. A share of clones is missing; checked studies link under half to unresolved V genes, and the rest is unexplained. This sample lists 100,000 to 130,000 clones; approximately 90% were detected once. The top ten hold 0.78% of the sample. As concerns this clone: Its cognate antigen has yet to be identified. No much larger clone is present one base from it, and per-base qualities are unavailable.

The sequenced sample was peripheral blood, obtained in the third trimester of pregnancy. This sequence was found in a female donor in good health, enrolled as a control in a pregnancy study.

The bases read TGTGCCTGGAGTGATGGGCTCTCTGGAAACACCATATATTTT. Translation gives CAWSDGLSGNTIYF. This sequence uses TRBV30 and TRBJ1-3; no D gene is confidently identified. Trimming costs V 1 base and J 0 bases, and their ends lie 7 bases apart. The germline V gene encodes CDR1 GTSNPN and CDR2 SVGIG (reference sequence). Counted from cysteine to phenylalanine, this CDR3 has 14 amino acids. Just the 42-base CDR3 DNA is kept, in frame starting at base 1.